The 11 T cell receptor beta chains listed next were all sequenced from one sample in a study of T cell responses to AZD1222 COVID-19 vaccine. Using immunoSEQ multiplex PCR, the repertoire was profiled, and TCRdb retains in-frame clones only, with some absent. The table includes roughly 200,000 clones, about 90% detected once. The sample consisted of peripheral blood, taken on day 0 of AZD1222 vaccination. These receptors all stem from an adult in good health.

Only one count was recorded for this clone. This chain links TRBV4-1 with TRBJ2-7; possible D gene TRBD1, 6 bases. V was shortened by 1 base and J by 1 base, with 11 bases between the two germline ends. Germline values: CDR1 MGHRA, CDR2 YSYEKL. The CDR3 covers 15 residues. The CDR3 DNA reads as TGCGCCAGCAGCCAAGGGACAGCCCTTTCCTACGAGCAGTACTTC. This encodes CASSQGTALSYEQYF.

J is TRBJ1-1 and V is TRBV5-1, with TRBD1 as a possible D gene (6 bases). The CDR3 runs to 14 residues. The V gene lost 4 bases and the J gene lost 6 bases, with 16 bases spanning the gap. CDR1 and CDR2 (germline): SGHRS, YFSETQ. The CDR3 DNA is TGCGCCAGCAGCCCGCAGGGGTTTGTCGCTGAAGCTTTCTTT. Its protein is CASSPQGFVAEAFF.

The chain links TRBV20-1 to TRBJ1-2; 7 bases line up with TRBD1. Trimming cost V 0 bases and J 8 bases; bases outside gene matches: 0. The CDR3 covers 11 residues. CDR1 is DFQATT, CDR2 SNEGSKA, per germline (reference sequence). The CDR3 DNA is TGCAGTGCTAGAGACAGGGGGGGCTACACCTTC. The encoded protein is CSARDRGGYTF.

The gene calls are TRBV28 and TRBJ2-7, with 7 positions matching TRBD1. The V segment lost 6 bases and the J segment 3 bases; nucleotides outside the gene matches: 8. The CDR3 totals 14 residues. Looked up from germline, CDR1 is MDHEN and CDR2 is SYDVKM. CDR3 loop: CASRSPGTVYEQYF. The CDR3, as DNA: TGTGCCAGCAGATCCCCCGGGACAGTCTACGAGCAGTACTTC. The whole variable domain, filled in from reference TRBV28 and TRBJ2-7, reads DVKVTQSSRYLVKRTGEKVFLECVQDMDHENMFWYRQDPGLGLRLIYFSYDVKMKEKGDIPEGYSVSREKKERFSLILESASTNQTSMYLCASRSPGTVYEQYFGPGTRLTVT.

V usage is TRBV5-1 and J usage is TRBJ1-1, with 7 bases fitting TRBD1. Germline V gene data show CDR1 as SGHRS and CDR2 as YFSETQ. Losses at the gene ends were 4 bases for V and 6 bases for J; bases not matched to a gene: 3. This CDR3 region has 12 residues. CDR3 coding DNA: TGCGCCAGCAGCATAGACAGGGCTGAAGCTTTCTTT. Its translation: CASSIDRAEAFF.

The rearrangement joins TRBV15 to TRBJ1-3; D gene ambiguous. V was pared by 2 bases and J by 2 bases, with 16 bases between. Germline CDR1 is LNHNV and CDR2 is YYDKDF (reference sequence). The CDR3 is 17 amino acids. The DNA for the CDR3 is TGTGCCACCAGCAGATCCCCTTACTCTTCACCTGGAAACACCATATATTTT. Protein sequence: CATSRSPYSSPGNTIYF.

Points on this clone: The junction departs from germline at one end; a sequencing error may be responsible. The rearrangement links TRBV30 to TRBJ1-4; tentative D call: TRBD1 (5 bases). Germline values: CDR1 GTSNPN, CDR2 SVGIG (reference sequence). The CDR3 contains 11 residues. CDR3 coding DNA: TGTGCCTGGGCGGGGGACGGTAAACAGACCTTT. Translation gives CAWAGDGKQTF.

On this clone itself: Other DNA sequences in this specimen translate into the identical CDR3. DNA for the CDR3: TGTGCCAGCAGTTTATCCGGGGGCCTCTATGGCTACACCTTC. It encodes CASSLSGGLYGYTF. The rearrangement joins TRBV27 to TRBJ1-2, with D possibly matching TRBD1 (6 bases). V lost 0 bases and J lost 4, with 9 bases in between. The CDR3 is 14 amino acids. Germline V gene sequence: CDR1 MNHEY, CDR2 SMNVEV (reference sequence).

The chain recombines TRBV11-1 with TRBJ1-6; D call uncertain. Trimming pared 1 base from V and 14 bases from J, leaving 15 bases between. The CDR3 contains 14 residues. CDR1 is SGHAT and CDR2 is FQDESV in the germline V gene (reference sequence). As DNA, the CDR3 is TGTGCCAGCAGCTTAGAACTGTACGGAGGGACCCTCCACTTT. This encodes CASSLELYGGTLHF.

This chain links TRBV15 with TRBJ2-3, with 9 bases aligning to TRBD2. Trimming cost V 5 bases and J 5 bases; bases outside gene matches: 5. The CDR3 is 14 residues long. In germline, CDR1 is LNHNV, CDR2 YYDKDF (reference sequence). This CDR3 reads CATSAKRGEDTQYF. The CDR3 DNA reads TGTGCCACCAGCGCAAAGCGGGGGGAAGATACGCAGTATTTT.

This chain links TRBV5-1 with TRBJ2-3; perhaps TRBD2 as D (6 bases). CDR3 length equals 16 residues. Germline V lookup: CDR1 SGHRS, CDR2 YFSETQ. V was cut by 1 base and J by 2 bases, with 14 bases left in between. CDR3 loop: CASSLTAGRNTDTQYF. The CDR3 DNA reads TGCGCCAGCAGCTTGACGGCGGGGCGAAACACAGATACGCAGTATTTT.